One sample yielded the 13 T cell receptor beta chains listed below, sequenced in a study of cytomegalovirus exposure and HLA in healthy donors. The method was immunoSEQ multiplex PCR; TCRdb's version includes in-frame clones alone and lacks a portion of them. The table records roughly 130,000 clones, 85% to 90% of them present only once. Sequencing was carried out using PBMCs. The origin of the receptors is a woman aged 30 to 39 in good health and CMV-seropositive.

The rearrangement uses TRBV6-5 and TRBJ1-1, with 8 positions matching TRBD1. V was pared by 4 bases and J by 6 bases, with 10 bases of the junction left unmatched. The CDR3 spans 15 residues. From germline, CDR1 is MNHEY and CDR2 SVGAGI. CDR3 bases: TGTGCCAGCAGTTCGGGGACAGGCGGCAACTCTGAAGCTTTCTTT. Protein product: CASSSGTGGNSEAFF.

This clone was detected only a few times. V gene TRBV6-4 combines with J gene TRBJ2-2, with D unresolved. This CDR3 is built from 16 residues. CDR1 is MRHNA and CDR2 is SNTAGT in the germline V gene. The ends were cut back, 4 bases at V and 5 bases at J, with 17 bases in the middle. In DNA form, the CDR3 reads TGTGCCAGCAGTGCCGGGTCCCTATTCGGTACCGGGGAGCTGTTTTTT. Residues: CASSAGSLFGTGELFF.

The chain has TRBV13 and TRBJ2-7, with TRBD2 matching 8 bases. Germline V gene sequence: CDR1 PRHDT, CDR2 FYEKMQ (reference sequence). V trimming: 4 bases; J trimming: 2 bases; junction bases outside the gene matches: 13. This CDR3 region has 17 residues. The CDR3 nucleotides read TGTGCCAGCAGCTCATTAACCCAACTAGCGGATACCTACGAGCAGTACTTC. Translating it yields CASSSLTQLADTYEQYF.

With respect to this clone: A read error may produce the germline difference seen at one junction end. CDR3 bases: TGCAGCTTTGAAGTTGTGGGACAGGAGAATCAGCCCCAGCATTTT. Protein product: CSFEVVGQENQPQHF. The chain links TRBV29-1 to TRBJ1-5, with 8 positions matching TRBD1. Germline V gene sequence: CDR1 SQVTM, CDR2 ANQGSEA. CDR3 length: 15 residues. The variable domain in full, with the rest retrieved from reference TRBV29-1 and TRBJ1-5, is SAVISQKPSRDICQRGTSLTIQCQVDSQVTMMFWYRQQPGQSLTLIATANQGSEATYESGFVIDKFPISRPNLTFSTLTVSNMSPEDSSIYLCSFEVVGQENQPQHFGDGTRLSIL.

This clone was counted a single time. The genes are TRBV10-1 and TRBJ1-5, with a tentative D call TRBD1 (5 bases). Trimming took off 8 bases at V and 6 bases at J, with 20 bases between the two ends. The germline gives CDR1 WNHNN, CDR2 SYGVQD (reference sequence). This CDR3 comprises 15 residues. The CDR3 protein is CASPERGPGGQPQHF. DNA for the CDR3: TGCGCCAGCCCTGAAAGGGGCCCGGGGGGTCAGCCCCAGCATTTT.

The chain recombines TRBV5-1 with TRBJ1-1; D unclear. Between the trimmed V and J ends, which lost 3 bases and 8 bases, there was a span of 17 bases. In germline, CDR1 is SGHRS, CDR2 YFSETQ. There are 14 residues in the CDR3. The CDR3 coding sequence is TGCGCCAGCAGCTCCGGCAATCGGGGTTTAGAAGCTTTCTTT. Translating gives CASSSGNRGLEAFF.

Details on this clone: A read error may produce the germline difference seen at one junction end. In DNA, the CDR3 is TGTGCCAACAGTGACCGGGAGGGGGAAAAACTGTTTTTT. Amino acid sequence: CANSDREGEKLFF. This chain uses TRBV28 with TRBJ1-4; maybe TRBD1 (5 bases). The CDR3 extends over 13 amino acids. CDR1 is MDHEN and CDR2 is SYDVKM in the germline V gene.

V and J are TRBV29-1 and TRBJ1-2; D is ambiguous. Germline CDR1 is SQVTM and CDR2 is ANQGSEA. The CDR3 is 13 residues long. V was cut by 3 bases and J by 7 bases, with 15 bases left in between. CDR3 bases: TGCAGCGTTGACGGCGGCGAGCGGGCTGGCTACACCTTC. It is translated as CSVDGGERAGYTF. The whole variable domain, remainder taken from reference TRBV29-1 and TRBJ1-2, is SAVISQKPSRDICQRGTSLTIQCQVDSQVTMMFWYRQQPGQSLTLIATANQGSEATYESGFVIDKFPISRPNLTFSTLTVSNMSPEDSSIYLCSVDGGERAGYTFGSGTRLTVV.

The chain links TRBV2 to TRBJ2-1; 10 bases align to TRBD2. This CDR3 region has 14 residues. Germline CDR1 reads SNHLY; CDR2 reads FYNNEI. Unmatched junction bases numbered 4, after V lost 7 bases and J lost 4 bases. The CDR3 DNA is TGTGCCAGCACGGCTAGCGGGAGTTACAATGAGCAGTTCTTC. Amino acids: CASTASGSYNEQFF.

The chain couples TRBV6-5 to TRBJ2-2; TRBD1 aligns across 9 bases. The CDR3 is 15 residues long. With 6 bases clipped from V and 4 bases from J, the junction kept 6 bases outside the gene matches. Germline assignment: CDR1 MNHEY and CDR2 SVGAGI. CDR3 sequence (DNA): TGTGCCAGCAGGGCCGGGACAGGGATCACCGGGGAGCTGTTTTTT. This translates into CASRAGTGITGELFF.

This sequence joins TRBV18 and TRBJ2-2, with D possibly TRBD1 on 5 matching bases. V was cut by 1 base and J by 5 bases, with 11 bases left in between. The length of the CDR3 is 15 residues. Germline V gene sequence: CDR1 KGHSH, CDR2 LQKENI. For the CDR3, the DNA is TGTGCCAGCTCACCACAGGCAGGGCGTACCGGGGAGCTGTTTTTT. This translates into CASSPQAGRTGELFF.

CDR3 sequence: CASSGIAGVSADTQYF. CDR3 DNA: TGTGCCAGCAGTGGTATAGCGGGAGTTTCCGCAGATACGCAGTATTTT. The chain uses TRBV28 and TRBJ2-3; 9 bases line up with TRBD2. This CDR3 comprises 16 residues. Germline V lookup: CDR1 MDHEN, CDR2 SYDVKM. The V gene end was trimmed by 5 bases and the J gene end by 4 bases; junction bases not matched to a gene: 10.

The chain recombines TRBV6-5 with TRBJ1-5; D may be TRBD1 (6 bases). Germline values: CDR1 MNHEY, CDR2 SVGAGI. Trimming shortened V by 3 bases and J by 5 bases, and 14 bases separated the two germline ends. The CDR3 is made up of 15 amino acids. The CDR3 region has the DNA TGTGCCAGCAGTTATACCACAGGGACCGATCAGCCCCAGCATTTT. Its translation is CASSYTTGTDQPQHF.